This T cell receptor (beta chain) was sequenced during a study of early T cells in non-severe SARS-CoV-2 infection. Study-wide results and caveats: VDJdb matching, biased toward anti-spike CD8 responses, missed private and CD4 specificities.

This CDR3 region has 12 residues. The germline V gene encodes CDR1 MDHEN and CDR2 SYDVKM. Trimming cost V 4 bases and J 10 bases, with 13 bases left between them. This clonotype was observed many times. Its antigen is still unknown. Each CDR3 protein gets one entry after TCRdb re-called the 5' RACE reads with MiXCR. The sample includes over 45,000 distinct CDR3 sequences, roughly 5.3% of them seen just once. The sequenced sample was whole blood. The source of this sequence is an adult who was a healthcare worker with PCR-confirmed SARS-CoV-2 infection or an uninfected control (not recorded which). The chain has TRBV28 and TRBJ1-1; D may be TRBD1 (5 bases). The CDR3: CASSSQAGGAFF. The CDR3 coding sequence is TGTGCCAGCAGTTCACAGGCTGGGGGAGCTTTCTTT.